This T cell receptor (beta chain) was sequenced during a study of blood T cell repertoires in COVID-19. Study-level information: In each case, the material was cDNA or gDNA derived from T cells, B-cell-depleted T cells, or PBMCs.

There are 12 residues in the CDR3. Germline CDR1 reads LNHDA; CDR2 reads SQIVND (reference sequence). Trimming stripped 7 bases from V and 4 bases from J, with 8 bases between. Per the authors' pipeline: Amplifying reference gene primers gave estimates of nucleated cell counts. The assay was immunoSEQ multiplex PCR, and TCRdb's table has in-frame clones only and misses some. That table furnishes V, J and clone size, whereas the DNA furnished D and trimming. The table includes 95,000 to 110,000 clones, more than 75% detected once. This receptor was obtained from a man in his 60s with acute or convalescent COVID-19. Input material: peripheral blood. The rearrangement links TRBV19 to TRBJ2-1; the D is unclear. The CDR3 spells CASKSDYNEQFF. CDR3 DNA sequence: TGTGCCAGTAAAAGCGATTACAATGAGCAGTTCTTC.